This TCR beta chain was identified during a study of T cells after yellow fever vaccination. Points from the study as a whole: Compared with primary, the secondary response was weaker and peaked at day 5, not 15.

Germline assignment: CDR1 DFQATT and CDR2 SNEGSKA (reference sequence). V trimming: 6 bases; J trimming: 0 bases; junction bases outside the gene matches: 8. This CDR3 is built from 14 residues. TCRdb used MiXCR to reprocess the 5' RACE reads, holding one entry per CDR3 protein. Of 300,000 to 350,000 distinct CDR3 sequences in the sample, around 8.1% were seen once. To note about this clonotype: Its antigen is unidentified.

This rearrangement joins TRBV20-1 to TRBJ2-7; TRBD1 matches at 7 bases. The receptor's source is a man between 18 and 29 years old who received the YFV17D yellow fever vaccine. Material: PBMCs, obtained about 41 days after the first yellow fever vaccination. CDR3 loop: CSAANRGSSYEQYV. CDR3 bases: TGCAGTGCCGCAAACAGGGGCAGCTCCTACGAGCAGTACGTC.